The 17 T cell receptor beta chains below were found in one sample sequenced in a study of identifying expanded T cells in peripheral blood. Only in-frame clones appear in the TCRdb table, and some are missing; sequencing was by immunoSEQ multiplex PCR. Among tens of thousands of clones listed, roughly 87% were seen once. Sequencing was carried out using blood. The receptors originated from a person aged 18 to 69 in good health.

This clone was counted a single time. The rearrangement uses TRBV5-1 and TRBJ2-7, with unresolved D. Trimming pared 0 bases from V and 3 bases from J, leaving 7 bases between. Germline V lookup: CDR1 SGHRS, CDR2 YFSETQ. The CDR3 runs 13 residues. CDR3 loop: CASSLEGNYEQYF. CDR3 nucleotides: TGCGCCAGCAGCTTGGAGGGTAACTACGAGCAGTACTTC.

CDR3 DNA sequence: TGTGCCAGCAGCCAAGATCCCAGGGGTAGAGACGAGCAGTACTTC. Its translation: CASSQDPRGRDEQYF. This sequence joins TRBV14 and TRBJ2-7; D may be TRBD1 (6 bases). The V and J ends lost 0 bases and 5 bases respectively, with 14 bases between them. The CDR3 is made up of 15 amino acids. Germline V gene data show CDR1 as SGHDN and CDR2 as FVKESK.

The chain combines TRBV6-5 with TRBJ2-6; 10 bases are shared with TRBD1. Per germline, CDR1 MNHEY and CDR2 SVGAGI. V trimming: 5 bases; J trimming: 3 bases; junction bases outside the gene matches: 1. This CDR3 is 15 amino acids long. The CDR3 sequence: CASSGTGVGANVLTF. CDR3 nucleotides: TGTGCCAGCAGTGGGACAGGGGTTGGGGCCAACGTCCTGACTTTC.

The CDR3 DNA is TGTGCCAGCAGCTTTCGACAGGGACGAGCTTTCTTT. It codes for CASSFRQGRAFF. The chain links TRBV5-6 to TRBJ1-1, with TRBD1 matching over 7 bases. Germline CDR1 and CDR2: SGHDT and YYEEEE. The CDR3 consists of 12 residues. V dropped 2 bases and J dropped 10; count of bases not matched to a gene: 5.

The table lists this clone with a few counts. The gene calls are TRBV29-1 and TRBJ2-7; 7 positions match TRBD1. V gave up 6 bases and J gave up 6 bases; unmatched junction bases: 5. Germline CDR1 SQVTM, CDR2 ANQGSEA. This CDR3 is 11 amino acids long. CDR3 in amino acids: CSVATGVEQYF. The CDR3 nucleotides read TGCAGCGTCGCTACAGGGGTCGAGCAGTACTTC.

V and J are TRBV27 and TRBJ2-1; D perhaps matches TRBD2 (5 bases). The germline CDR1 and CDR2 sequences are MNHEY and SMNVEV (reference sequence). This CDR3 is built from 13 residues. V was shortened by 10 bases and J by 4 bases, with 14 bases between the two germline ends. The CDR3 nucleotides read TGTGCCATCGCCTCGAGGGCTTACAATGAGCAGTTCTTC. The encoded protein is CAIASRAYNEQFF.

This clone was picked up one time. V is TRBV10-2 and J is TRBJ2-1, with D uncertain. The germline V gene encodes CDR1 WSHSY and CDR2 SAAADI. CDR3 length: 13 amino acids. V lost 4 bases, J lost 10 bases, and 14 bases lay in between. Here the CDR3 reads CASSGFQLTEQFF. CDR3 DNA: TGCGCCAGCAGTGGGTTTCAACTTACGGAGCAGTTCTTC.

The CDR3 spells CASSRTGALANYGYTF. The CDR3 bases are TGTGCCAGCAGCCGAACAGGGGCTCTAGCTAACTATGGCTACACCTTC. V is TRBV14 and J is TRBJ1-2; 7 nucleotides match TRBD1. In germline, CDR1 is SGHDN, CDR2 FVKESK. With 4 bases clipped from V and 0 bases from J, the junction kept 8 bases outside the gene matches. The CDR3 consists of 16 residues.

V is TRBV25-1 and J is TRBJ2-3, with a possible D match to TRBD2 (5 bases). Germline V gene data show CDR1 as MGHDK and CDR2 as SYGVNS. This CDR3 has 14 residues. CDR3 in amino acids: CAQIPEENTDTQYF. The CDR3 region has the DNA TGTGCTCAAATCCCGGAGGAGAACACAGATACGCAGTATTTT.

The chain carries TRBV5-1 and TRBJ2-7, with D possibly being TRBD2 (5 bases). In germline, CDR1 is SGHRS, CDR2 YFSETQ. The CDR3 covers 13 residues. Trimming left V 4 bases short and J 4 bases short, with 12 bases between. CDR3 sequence (DNA): TGCGCCAGCAGCCTTGGTCAGCGGTACGAGCAGTACTTC. Its protein product is CASSLGQRYEQYF.

The rearrangement links TRBV9 to TRBJ1-2; D gene unclear. Per germline, CDR1 SGDLS and CDR2 YYNGEE. The CDR3 length is 13 residues. The V end lost 0 bases, the J end lost 8 bases, and 11 bases lay between the germline ends. The CDR3 DNA reads TGTGCCAGCAGCGTAGAATCAGGTCTCGGCTACACCTTC. Amino acids: CASSVESGLGYTF.

This sequence joins TRBV5-1 and TRBJ2-7, with D maybe TRBD1 (6 bases). Per germline, CDR1 SGHRS and CDR2 YFSETQ. With 3 bases removed from V and 3 bases from J, the gap between germline ends came to 16 bases. The CDR3 is made up of 15 amino acids. The chain's CDR3 is CASSSRGTGSYEQYF. CDR3 bases: TGCGCCAGCAGCTCGCGCGGAACAGGGAGCTACGAGCAGTACTTC.

V is TRBV7-9 and J is TRBJ1-2; TRBD1 might be the D (6 bases). Germline V gene sequence: CDR1 SEHNR, CDR2 FQNEAQ (reference sequence). Between the trimmed V and J ends, which lost 0 bases and 4 bases, there was a span of 12 bases. The CDR3 extends over 15 amino acids. CDR3 loop: CASSLATGGAYGYTF. In DNA form, the CDR3 reads TGTGCCAGCAGCTTAGCTACGGGGGGCGCCTATGGCTACACCTTC. The full variable domain, its missing parts supplied by reference TRBV7-9 and TRBJ1-2, is DTGVSQNPRHKITKRGQNVTFRCDPISEHNRLYWYRQTLGQGPEFLTYFQNEAQLEKSRLLSDRFSAERPKGSFSTLEIQRTEQGDSAMYLCASSLATGGAYGYTFGSGTRLTVV.

The J gene is TRBJ2-7, the V gene TRBV28; D unresolved. This CDR3 region has 12 residues. V lost 4 bases to trimming and J lost 3 bases, with 7 bases between them. Germline V lookup: CDR1 MDHEN, CDR2 SYDVKM. Written as DNA, the CDR3 is TGTGCCAGCAGTTCCCCCCACTACGAGCAGTACTTC. Translating it yields CASSSPHYEQYF.

V and J are TRBV6-1 and TRBJ1-6; 8 bases fit TRBD1. CDR3 size: 14 residues. V lost 5 bases and J lost 9; bases outside the gene matches: 6. CDR1 and CDR2 (germline): MNHNS, SASEGT. The CDR3 loop reads CASSHTGGGSPLHF. CDR3 bases: TGTGCCAGCAGTCATACAGGGGGAGGTTCACCCCTCCACTTT.

The chain links TRBV7-2 to TRBJ1-4, with a weak D call TRBD1 (5 bases). The CDR3 runs to 15 residues. The V end lost 1 base, the J end lost 5 bases, and 11 bases lay between the germline ends. Germline values: CDR1 SGHTA, CDR2 FQGNSA. CDR3 DNA: TGTGCCAGCAGCTTAGGAGGAGGGGCGAATGAAAAACTGTTTTTT. This translates into CASSLGGGANEKLFF.

The chain has TRBV7-2 and TRBJ1-1; possibly TRBD1 for D (5 bases). V was clipped by 6 bases and J by 5 bases, with 13 bases between them. The CDR3 runs 13 residues. The germline V gene encodes CDR1 SGHTA and CDR2 FQGNSA. The CDR3 here is CASSFLRETEAFF. Written as DNA, the CDR3 is TGTGCCAGCAGTTTCCTCAGGGAGACTGAAGCTTTCTTT.